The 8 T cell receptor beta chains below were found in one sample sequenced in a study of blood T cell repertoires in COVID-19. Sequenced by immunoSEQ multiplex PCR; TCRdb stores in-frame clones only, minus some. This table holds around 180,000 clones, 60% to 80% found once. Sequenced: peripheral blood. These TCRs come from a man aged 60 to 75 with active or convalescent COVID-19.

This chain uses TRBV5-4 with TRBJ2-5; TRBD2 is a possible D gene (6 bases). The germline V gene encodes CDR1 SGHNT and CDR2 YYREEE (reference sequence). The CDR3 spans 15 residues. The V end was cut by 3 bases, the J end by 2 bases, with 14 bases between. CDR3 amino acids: CASSSLRDWQETQYF. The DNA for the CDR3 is TGTGCCAGCAGCTCTTTACGGGACTGGCAAGAGACCCAGTACTTC.

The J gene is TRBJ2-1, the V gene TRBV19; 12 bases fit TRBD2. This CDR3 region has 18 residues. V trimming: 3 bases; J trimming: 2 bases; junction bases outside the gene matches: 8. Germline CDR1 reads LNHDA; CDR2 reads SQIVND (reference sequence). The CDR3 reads CASSIRTSGAVAYNEQFF. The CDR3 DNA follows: TGTGCCAGTAGTATTCGGACTAGCGGGGCTGTAGCCTACAATGAGCAGTTCTTC.

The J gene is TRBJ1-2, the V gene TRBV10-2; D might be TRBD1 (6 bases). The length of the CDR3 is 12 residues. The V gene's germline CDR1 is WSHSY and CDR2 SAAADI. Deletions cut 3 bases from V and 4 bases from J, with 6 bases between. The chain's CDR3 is CASSDRGYGYTF. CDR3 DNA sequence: TGCGCCAGCAGTGACAGGGGCTATGGCTACACCTTC.

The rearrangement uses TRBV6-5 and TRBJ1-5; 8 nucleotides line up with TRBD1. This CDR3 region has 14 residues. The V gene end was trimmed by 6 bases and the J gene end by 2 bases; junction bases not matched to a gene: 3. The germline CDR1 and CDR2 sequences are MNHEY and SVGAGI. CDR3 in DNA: TGTGCCAGCAGGGACAGGGCAGGCAATCAGCCCCAGCATTTT. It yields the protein CASRDRAGNQPQHF.

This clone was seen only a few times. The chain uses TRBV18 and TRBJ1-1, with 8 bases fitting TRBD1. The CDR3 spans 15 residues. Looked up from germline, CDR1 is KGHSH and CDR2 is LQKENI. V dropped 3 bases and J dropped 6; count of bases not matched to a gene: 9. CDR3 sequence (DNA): TGTGCCAGCTCACCTACCTCCGACAGGGGAGCTGAAGCTTTCTTT. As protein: CASSPTSDRGAEAFF.

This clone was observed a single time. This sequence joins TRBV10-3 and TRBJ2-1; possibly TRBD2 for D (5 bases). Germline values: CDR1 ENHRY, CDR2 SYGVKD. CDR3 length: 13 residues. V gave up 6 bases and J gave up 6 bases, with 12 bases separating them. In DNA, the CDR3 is TGTGCCATCAGGGGTGAAGAGGGCAATGAGCAGTTCTTC. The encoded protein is CAIRGEEGNEQFF.

The CDR3 reads CASSWNPPSGTYNEQFF. DNA for the CDR3: TGCGCCAGCAGCTGGAACCCACCTAGCGGGACCTACAATGAGCAGTTCTTC. The V and J genes are TRBV5-1 and TRBJ2-1; 9 positions match TRBD2. J was trimmed by 2 bases and V by 3 bases; bases with no gene match: 9. The V gene's germline CDR1 is SGHRS and CDR2 YFSETQ. CDR3 length: 17 residues.

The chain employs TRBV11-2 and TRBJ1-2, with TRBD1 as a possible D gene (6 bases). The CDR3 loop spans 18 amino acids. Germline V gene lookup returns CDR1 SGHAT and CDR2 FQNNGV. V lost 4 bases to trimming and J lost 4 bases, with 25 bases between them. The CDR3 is CASSSEVQGPERRYGYTF. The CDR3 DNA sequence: TGTGCCAGCAGCTCAGAGGTACAGGGACCCGAACGCCGCTATGGCTACACCTTC.